The clone carrying this T cell receptor beta chain was detected many times. Its antigen remains unidentified. This sample is part of a study of neurological immune-mediated disorders. The unsorted libraries were prepared from 2 million PBMCs (stored at -80 C). V lost 4 bases and J lost 7; bases outside the gene matches: 5. The CDR3 covers 14 residues. CDR1 and CDR2 (germline): SGHRS, YFSETQ. The cDNA was generated through 5'RACE incorporating 10-nucleotide random UMIs. Using its own MiXCR run on the 5' RACE reads, TCRdb lists one record per CDR3 protein. The table records about 66,000 distinct CDR3 sequences, under 5.5% of them present only once. General study findings and limits: Expanded clones shared no identical CDR3 amino acid sequences across subjects, which suggested private TCR-beta repertoires in all groups. In HTLV-1-associated myelopathy, TCR clonal expansion was greatest, and in multiple sclerosis it was least, below healthy controls.

Sequencing was performed on PBMCs. The receptor was derived from a woman between 70 and 85 years old with multiple sclerosis. The rearrangement joins TRBV5-1 to TRBJ2-1, with 10 bases aligning to TRBD2. CDR3 residues: CASSPPGLANEQFF. Here the CDR3 DNA reads TGCGCCAGCAGCCCCCCGGGACTAGCGAATGAGCAGTTCTTC.